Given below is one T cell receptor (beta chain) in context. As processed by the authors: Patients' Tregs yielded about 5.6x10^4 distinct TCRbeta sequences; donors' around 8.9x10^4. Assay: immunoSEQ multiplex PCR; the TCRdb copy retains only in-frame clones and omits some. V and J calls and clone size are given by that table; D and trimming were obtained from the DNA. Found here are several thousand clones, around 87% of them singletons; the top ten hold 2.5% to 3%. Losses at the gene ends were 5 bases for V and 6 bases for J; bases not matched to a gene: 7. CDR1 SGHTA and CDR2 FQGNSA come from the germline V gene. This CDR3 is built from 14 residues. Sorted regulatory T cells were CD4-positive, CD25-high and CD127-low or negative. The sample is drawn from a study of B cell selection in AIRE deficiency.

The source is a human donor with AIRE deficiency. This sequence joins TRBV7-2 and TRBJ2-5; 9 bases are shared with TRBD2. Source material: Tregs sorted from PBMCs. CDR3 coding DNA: TGTGCCAGCAGCCCCGGACTAGCGAGGAAGACCCAGTACTTC. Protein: CASSPGLARKTQYF.